The 28 T cell receptor beta chains presented below share a single source sample, sequenced in a study of cytomegalovirus exposure and HLA in healthy donors. Primers included in the PCR were 60 Vbeta and 13 Jbeta primers. Clones were sequenced by immunoSEQ multiplex PCR, and TCRdb holds only the in-frame ones, with some missing. Seen here are approximately 250,000 clones, approximately 84% observed once, and the top ten hold 0.2% to 0.3%. Sequenced input: PBMCs. Every receptor here comes from a girl aged 2-10 years in good health and CMV-seronegative.

This clone came up once. The rearrangement joins TRBV6-1 to TRBJ2-5, with 9 bases lining up with TRBD2. V dropped 4 bases and J dropped 5; count of bases not matched to a gene: 11. The germline gives CDR1 MNHNS, CDR2 SASEGT. This CDR3 comprises 16 residues. CDR3 nucleotide sequence: TGTGCCAGCAGTGGGGGGGCGGGAGGGCCGGGGGAGACCCAGTACTTC. Amino acids: CASSGGAGGPGETQYF.

The rearrangement uses TRBV6-1 and TRBJ1-2, with 7 bases lining up with TRBD1. J lost 4 bases, V lost 0 bases, and 5 bases had no gene match. The CDR3 spans 15 residues. CDR1 MNHNS and CDR2 SASEGT come from the germline V gene. CDR3 in amino acids: CASSEARGRAYGYTF. The CDR3 DNA reads as TGTGCCAGCAGTGAAGCGAGGGGGCGAGCCTATGGCTACACCTTC.

For the CDR3, the DNA is TGTGCCATCAGTGAGGGCGGTGATCTCTCTTCTGGGAGGGAGCGGAGCTCCTACAATGAGCAGTTCTTC. Amino acid sequence: CAISEGGDLSSGRERSSYNEQFF. The V call is TRBV10-3, the J call TRBJ2-1, with 7 bases that match TRBD2. J gave up 0 bases and V 2 bases, and 25 bases lay outside the gene matches. In germline, CDR1 is ENHRY, CDR2 SYGVKD. The CDR3 spans 23 residues.

The rearrangement links TRBV10-3 to TRBJ2-7, with 9 positions matching TRBD2. Germline values: CDR1 ENHRY, CDR2 SYGVKD. This CDR3 has 13 amino acids. The junction had 6 bases not matched to a gene; V was cut back by 10 bases and J by 2 bases. CDR3 coding DNA: TGTGCCACCGGGGCTAGCGGGACCTACGAGCAGTACTTC. Protein sequence: CATGASGTYEQYF.

The genes are TRBV6-1 and TRBJ2-7, with TRBD1 as a possible D gene (5 bases). V was clipped by 3 bases and J by 3 bases, with 9 bases between them. This CDR3 spans 13 amino acids. The germline gives CDR1 MNHNS, CDR2 SASEGT. CDR3 loop: CASSEWQGYEQYF. As DNA, the CDR3 is TGTGCCAGCAGTGAGTGGCAGGGCTACGAGCAGTACTTC.

The chain is built from TRBV10-3 and TRBJ2-3, with 7 bases identical to TRBD1. The CDR3 is made up of 14 amino acids. The junction had 6 bases not matched to a gene; V was cut back by 6 bases and J by 3 bases. The germline gives CDR1 ENHRY, CDR2 SYGVKD. The CDR3 DNA is TGTGCCATCAGCGGCCTGACAGGGACAGATACGCAGTATTTT. It encodes CAISGLTGTDTQYF.

This chain links TRBV19 with TRBJ1-1; 7 nucleotides align to TRBD1. There are 15 residues in the CDR3. CDR1 is LNHDA, CDR2 SQIVND, per germline (reference sequence). The ends lost 5 bases at V and 8 bases at J; junction bases unmatched: 14. The chain's CDR3 is CASSPWTGPRGEAFF. DNA of the CDR3: TGTGCCAGTAGTCCCTGGACAGGTCCCAGAGGGGAAGCTTTCTTT.

The gene calls are TRBV6-6 and TRBJ2-3; 7 bases fit TRBD1. The CDR3 has 14 amino acids. In germline, CDR1 is MNHNY, CDR2 SVGAGI (reference sequence). The V segment lost 5 bases and the J segment 2 bases; nucleotides outside the gene matches: 4. The CDR3 protein is CASSGGQPTDTQYF. In nucleotides, the CDR3 is TGTGCCAGCAGTGGGGGACAGCCCACAGATACGCAGTATTTT.

This clone is a singleton in its sample. The genes are TRBV7-9 and TRBJ2-1, with TRBD2 matching over 12 bases. The CDR3 consists of 14 residues. Trimming cost V 5 bases and J 8 bases; bases outside gene matches: 4. Germline V gives CDR1 SEHNR, CDR2 FQNEAQ (reference sequence). DNA for the CDR3: TGTGCCAGCAGCGAGACTAGCGGGAGAGATGAGCAGTTCTTC. This sequence encodes CASSETSGRDEQFF.

The genes are TRBV13 and TRBJ2-7; no clear D. Germline-derived CDR1 and CDR2 are PRHDT and FYEKMQ (reference sequence). This CDR3 is built from 15 residues. Deletions cut 0 bases from V and 4 bases from J, with 13 bases between. The CDR3 reads CASSLGLATLYEQYF. CDR3 DNA: TGTGCCAGCAGCTTAGGCCTGGCGACACTGTACGAGCAGTACTTC.

CDR3 loop: CASGGGYTF. The CDR3 coding sequence is TGTGCCAGCGGGGGGGGCTACACCTTC. V gene TRBV2 combines with J gene TRBJ1-2, with D possibly being TRBD1 (5 bases). This CDR3 has 9 residues. V lost 8 bases and J lost 8, with 6 bases in between. Per the germline V gene, CDR1 is SNHLY and CDR2 is FYNNEI.

The gene calls are TRBV15 and TRBJ2-5; 9 nucleotides line up with TRBD2. J lost 7 bases, V lost 2 bases, and 5 bases had no gene match. Looked up from germline, CDR1 is LNHNV and CDR2 is YYDKDF (reference sequence). The CDR3 is 14 residues long. The CDR3 sequence is CATSRLGLAPTQYF. For the CDR3, the DNA is TGTGCCACCAGCAGATTGGGACTAGCCCCGACCCAGTACTTC.

This clone occurred a few times. The chain is built from TRBV5-1 and TRBJ2-5; unclear D gene. Trimming cost V 0 bases and J 4 bases, with 7 bases left between them. The CDR3 is 13 amino acids. CDR1 SGHRS and CDR2 YFSETQ come from the germline V gene. The CDR3 is CASSLVIRETQYF. The CDR3 DNA reads as TGCGCCAGCAGCTTGGTAATTCGAGAGACCCAGTACTTC.

CDR3 nucleotide sequence: TGTGCCAGCAGTATTCAGGGGAGGGAGAACACTGAAGCTTTCTTT. Translation gives CASSIQGRENTEAFF. The genes are TRBV6-5 and TRBJ1-1; a weak D match, TRBD1 (6 bases). Germline V gene sequence: CDR1 MNHEY, CDR2 SVGAGI. This CDR3 has 15 residues. V was trimmed by 5 bases and J by 1 base, leaving 14 bases between them.

This chain joins TRBV5-6 and TRBJ2-3, with 8 bases fitting TRBD1. V shed 5 bases and J 7 bases; nucleotides not matched to a gene: 3. The germline V gene has CDR1 SGHDT and CDR2 YYEEEE. The CDR3 is 12 residues long. The CDR3 DNA reads as TGTGCCAGCAGGAGACAGGGGAATACGCAGTATTTT. Protein: CASRRQGNTQYF.

The CDR3 loop reads CASSGLGPYEQYF. The CDR3 DNA reads as TGTGCCAGCAGTGGACTAGGGCCCTACGAGCAGTACTTC. This chain joins TRBV27 and TRBJ2-7; 7 bases map to TRBD2. Looked up from germline, CDR1 is MNHEY and CDR2 is SMNVEV (reference sequence). The CDR3 spans 13 residues. J lost 2 bases, V lost 5 bases, and 3 bases had no gene match.

V and J are TRBV9 and TRBJ1-6; 9 bases align to TRBD1. V shed 4 bases and J 9 bases; nucleotides not matched to a gene: 11. CDR1 is SGDLS and CDR2 is YYNGEE in the germline V gene. The CDR3 has 16 amino acids. The CDR3 DNA follows: TGTGCCAGCAGCCTCCTGGGGAAGGACAGGGGTTCACCCCTCCACTTT. Its protein is CASSLLGKDRGSPLHF.

This clone has a single count. This chain uses TRBV5-6 with TRBJ2-3; TRBD2 matches 8 bases. There are 14 residues in the CDR3. Germline CDR1 reads SGHDT; CDR2 reads YYEEEE. Trimming at V came to 6 bases and at J to 3 bases, leaving 6 bases not matched to a gene. CDR3 bases: TGTGCCAGCAACGCGGCGGGGGGAACAGATACGCAGTATTTT. It translates to CASNAAGGTDTQYF.

The gene calls are TRBV11-3 and TRBJ1-1, with a possible D match to TRBD1 (5 bases). V lost 1 base and J lost 6, with 21 bases in between. The CDR3 contains 17 residues. Germline V gene sequence: CDR1 SGHNT, CDR2 YENEEA. CDR3: CASSLVGRGVAVSEAFF. The CDR3 DNA sequence: TGTGCCAGCAGCTTAGTAGGGAGGGGAGTGGCGGTCTCTGAAGCTTTCTTT.

The V gene is TRBV7-2, the J gene TRBJ1-5; 9 nucleotides agree with TRBD1. After removal of 2 bases from V and 6 bases from J, the junction contained 8 bases not matched to a gene. CDR1 is SGHTA, CDR2 FQGNSA, per germline. The CDR3 has 16 amino acids. The CDR3 DNA reads TGTGCCAGCAGCTTACCCCGGACAGGGGAGGGTCAGCCCCAGCATTTT. Its protein product is CASSLPRTGEGQPQHF. Full variable domain (outside the CDR3, taken from reference TRBV7-2 and TRBJ1-5): GAGVSQSPSNKVTEKGKDVELRCDPISGHTALYWYRQSLGQGLEFLIYFQGNSAPDKSGLPSDRFSAERTGGSVSTLTIQRTQQEDSAVYLCASSLPRTGEGQPQHFGDGTRLSIL.

This clone turned up a few times. The rearrangement uses TRBV30 and TRBJ1-6; D not resolved. CDR1 GTSNPN and CDR2 SVGIG come from the germline V gene (reference sequence). Trimming took 2 bases from V and 5 from J, leaving 13 bases between them. The CDR3 spans 15 residues. CDR3 DNA: TGTGCCTGGAGTCCCCCCCCGGGTAATAATTCACCCCTCCACTTT. This sequence encodes CAWSPPPGNNSPLHF.

The V and J genes are TRBV6-5 and TRBJ1-5, with D perhaps TRBD1 (5 bases). CDR3 size: 13 residues. The V end was cut by 5 bases, the J end by 5 bases, with 10 bases between. CDR1 and CDR2 (germline): MNHEY, SVGAGI. The CDR3 here is CASSTRQHQPQHF. The CDR3 region has the DNA TGTGCCAGCAGTACTCGACAGCATCAGCCCCAGCATTTT.

The chain employs TRBV27 and TRBJ2-5, with TRBD2 matching 10 bases. The length of the CDR3 is 17 residues. Germline trimming cut 6 bases from V and 2 bases from J; bases unmatched to any gene: 12. Germline loops: CDR1 MNHEY, CDR2 SMNVEV (reference sequence). The CDR3 coding sequence is TGTGCCAGCAGGTCCCGACAACTAGCGGGGTTACAAGAGACCCAGTACTTC. This sequence encodes CASRSRQLAGLQETQYF.

The gene calls are TRBV5-1 and TRBJ2-7; D is ambiguous. Trimming left V 0 bases short and J 0 bases short, with 10 bases between. The CDR3 is 15 amino acids. Per the germline V gene, CDR1 is SGHRS and CDR2 is YFSETQ. The CDR3 sequence: CASSLGVPPSYEQYF. DNA for the CDR3: TGCGCCAGCAGCTTGGGAGTACCGCCCTCCTACGAGCAGTACTTC.

This clone came up a few times. The chain combines TRBV2 with TRBJ1-5; TRBD1 matches at 9 bases. CDR1 and CDR2 from the germline V gene are SNHLY and FYNNEI. V trimming: 6 bases; J trimming: 2 bases; junction bases outside the gene matches: 5. This CDR3 is built from 15 residues. DNA of the CDR3: TGTGCCAGCAGAGGGACAGGGTTGGGCAATCAGCCCCAGCATTTT. It encodes CASRGTGLGNQPQHF.

This chain links TRBV27 with TRBJ1-2, with D possibly being TRBD1 (6 bases). Trimming pared 2 bases from V and 0 bases from J, leaving 10 bases between. There are 15 residues in the CDR3. CDR1 MNHEY and CDR2 SMNVEV come from the germline V gene (reference sequence). The CDR3 sequence is CASSLGQPPNYGYTF. CDR3 DNA: TGTGCCAGCAGTTTAGGACAGCCGCCTAACTATGGCTACACCTTC.

This rearrangement joins TRBV4-1 to TRBJ1-1; 7 bases are a match to TRBD1. This CDR3 is 16 amino acids long. V dropped 0 bases and J dropped 5; count of bases not matched to a gene: 9. Germline CDR1 reads MGHRA; CDR2 reads YSYEKL. CDR3 in DNA: TGCGCCAGCAGCCAAGATCCGCAGACAGGGTGGACTGAAGCTTTCTTT. This translates into CASSQDPQTGWTEAFF.

V usage is TRBV6-5 and J usage is TRBJ1-2, with 8 bases lining up with TRBD1. V lost 8 bases to trimming and J lost 4 bases; unmatched junction nucleotides: 3. The CDR3 contains 12 residues. Germline V gene sequence: CDR1 MNHEY, CDR2 SVGAGI. CDR3 in DNA: TGTGCCAGCCGACAGGGGATCTATGGCTACACCTTC. As protein: CASRQGIYGYTF.